The table lists the clone carrying this TCR beta chain with a few counts. Its antigen is unidentified. Unique molecular identifiers were built into the TCR beta cDNA libraries. TCRdb reanalysed the PCR reads using MiXCR and keeps one entry per CDR3 protein. The data contain hundreds of thousands of distinct CDR3 sequences, approximately 53% of them singletons. The sample is drawn from a study of post-analysis software for immune sequencing data. V was cut by 0 bases and J by 9 bases, with 15 bases left in between. The CDR3 runs to 14 residues. Germline-derived CDR1 and CDR2 are GTSNPN and SVGIG (reference sequence). General study results and limits: The study found TRBV5-6, TRBV5-1 and TRBV20-1 among four to six TRBV segments more frequent in patients than controls.

The chain joins TRBV30 to TRBJ2-1; D is possibly TRBD1 (6 bases). Specimen: blood. The receptor comes from a girl under 18 with multiple sclerosis. Here the CDR3 reads CAWSVQGLGSEQFF. DNA for the CDR3: TGTGCCTGGAGTGTACAGGGTTTGGGTAGTGAGCAGTTCTTC.